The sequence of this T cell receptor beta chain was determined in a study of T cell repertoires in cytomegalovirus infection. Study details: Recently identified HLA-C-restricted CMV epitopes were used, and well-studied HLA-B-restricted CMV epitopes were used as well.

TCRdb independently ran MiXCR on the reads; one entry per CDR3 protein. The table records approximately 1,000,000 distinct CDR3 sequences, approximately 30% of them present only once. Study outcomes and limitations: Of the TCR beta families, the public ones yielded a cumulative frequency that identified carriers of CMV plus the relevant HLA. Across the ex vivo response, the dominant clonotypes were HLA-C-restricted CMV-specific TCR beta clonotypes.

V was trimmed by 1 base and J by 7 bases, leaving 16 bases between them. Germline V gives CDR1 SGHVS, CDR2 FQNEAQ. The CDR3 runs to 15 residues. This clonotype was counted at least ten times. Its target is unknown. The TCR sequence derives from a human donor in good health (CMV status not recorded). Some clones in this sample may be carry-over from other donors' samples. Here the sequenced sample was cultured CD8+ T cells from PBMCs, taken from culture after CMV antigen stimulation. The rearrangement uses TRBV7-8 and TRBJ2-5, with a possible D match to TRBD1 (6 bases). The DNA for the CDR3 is TGTGCCAGCAGCTTAGAAGGGGGAAGGAGAGGGACCCAGTACTTC. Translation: CASSLEGGRRGTQYF.